What follows are 24 T cell receptor beta chains derived from one specimen sequenced in a study of spatial heterogeneity in lung cancer. Notes on the study in general: Mutation tallies in tumors tracked expanded intratumoral alpha and beta TCR counts.

Antigens of these TCRs are unknown. TCRdb re-called the 5' RACE reads through MiXCR, storing one row per CDR3 protein. Among over 6,000 distinct CDR3 sequences listed, around 13% were seen once. Time point noted: sample taken at primary tumor resection. Sample: lung tumor tissue, taken at surgery. All receptors derive from a male donor with early-stage non-small cell lung cancer.

This clonotype was found a few times. As an off-target read in a library built for alpha chains, this beta chain has a frequency of little significance. The rearrangement joins TRBV20-1 to TRBJ2-1; tentatively, D is TRBD1 or TRBD2 (6 bases each). Germline loops: CDR1 DFQATT, CDR2 SNEGSKA (reference sequence). There are 14 residues in the CDR3. With 3 bases removed from V and 6 bases from J, the gap between germline ends came to 15 bases. This CDR3 is CSASWGAGFNEQFF. CDR3 sequence (DNA): TGCAGTGCTAGTTGGGGGGCTGGTTTCAATGAGCAGTTCTTC.

Ten or more counts support this clonotype. This beta chain is an unintended read in a library built for alpha chains; its size means little. The chain uses TRBV11-3 and TRBJ2-7; D is possibly TRBD1 (6 bases). Germline CDR1 reads SGHNT; CDR2 reads YENEEA. Trimming removed 3 bases at V and 1 base at J, with 10 bases between. The CDR3 has 14 residues. The CDR3: CASSLSQGSYEQYF. The DNA of the CDR3 is TGTGCCAGCAGCTTGTCTCAGGGGTCCTACGAGCAGTACTTC.

In this sample, this clonotype turned up many times. This beta chain was picked up by a library intended for alpha chains and is off target, so its count carries little meaning. V and J are TRBV20-1 and TRBJ1-2; tentative D call: TRBD1 (5 bases). Trimming shortened V by 7 bases and J by 8 bases, and 17 bases separated the two germline ends. The CDR3 length is 12 residues. Germline V CDR1 and CDR2: DFQATT, SNEGSKA (reference sequence). The CDR3 DNA reads TGCAGTGTAACCGGACACATCTACGGCTACACCTTC. It yields the protein CSVTGHIYGYTF.

This clonotype was counted ten times or more. The library was designed around alpha chains, so this beta chain is a stray read whose abundance carries little weight. The chain recombines TRBV20-1 with TRBJ1-2; possibly TRBD1 for D (6 bases). V was cut by 5 bases and J by 2 bases, with 15 bases left in between. CDR1 is DFQATT, CDR2 SNEGSKA, per germline (reference sequence). CDR3 length: 14 amino acids. The CDR3: CSAPPGGRNYGYTF. In DNA, the CDR3 is TGCAGTGCTCCACCGGGGGGGCGGAACTATGGCTACACCTTC.

This clonotype was seen at least ten times. This beta chain was picked up by a library intended for alpha chains and is off target, so its count carries little meaning. The J gene is TRBJ1-5, the V gene TRBV6-1, with D hard to call. Germline loops: CDR1 MNHNS, CDR2 SASEGT. The germline V and J ends were trimmed by 6 bases and 5 bases, with 11 bases remaining between them. The CDR3 totals 13 residues. CDR3 protein: CASRTRMDQPQHF. In nucleotides, the CDR3 is TGTGCCAGCAGGACAAGAATGGATCAGCCCCAGCATTTT.

In the case of this clonotype: With the library built for alpha chains, this beta chain is off target and its frequency is not meaningful. This chain links TRBV25-1 with TRBJ2-3; D is unclear. V lost 0 bases and J 2 bases, leaving 6 bases between the germline ends. The CDR3 runs to 14 residues. In germline, CDR1 is MGHDK, CDR2 SYGVNS. The CDR3 loop is CASSEYSLTDTQYF. DNA for the CDR3: TGTGCCAGCAGTGAATATAGCCTCACAGATACGCAGTATTTT.

This clonotype occurred many times. In a library made to pick up alpha chains, this beta chain is a stray read with a size that means little. V usage is TRBV4-1 and J usage is TRBJ2-3, with D unresolved. Germline values: CDR1 MGHRA, CDR2 YSYEKL. V lost 4 bases to trimming and J lost 2 bases, with 13 bases between them. This CDR3 has 15 amino acids. CDR3 amino acids: CASSLGPIATDTQYF. The CDR3 DNA sequence: TGCGCCAGCAGCCTTGGGCCCATCGCCACAGATACGCAGTATTTT.

Sample share makes this clonotype medium-sized. Found in a library prepared for alpha chains, this beta chain is an off-target read, and its abundance has little meaning. Here the CDR3 reads CSARDQLEAQYF. CDR3 DNA: TGCAGTGCTAGAGATCAACTAGAGGCGCAGTATTTT. The chain carries TRBV20-1 and TRBJ2-3, with D possibly TRBD2 on 5 matching bases. V lost 0 bases and J lost 10, with 11 bases in between. Germline V gene lookup returns CDR1 DFQATT and CDR2 SNEGSKA (reference sequence). The CDR3 totals 12 residues.

This clonotype was detected ten times or more. This beta chain turned up in a library designed for alpha chains; as an off-target read, its abundance says little. The chain has TRBV7-7 and TRBJ2-1, with D hard to call. CDR1 is SSHAT, CDR2 FNYEAQ, per germline (reference sequence). V shed 5 bases and J shed 3 bases, with 8 bases lying between them. This CDR3 spans 13 amino acids. The CDR3 loop is CASSRTDYNEQFF. The CDR3 region has the DNA TGTGCCAGCAGCCGGACGGACTACAATGAGCAGTTCTTC.

This clonotype was recorded many times. This beta chain came through as a stray read in a library set up for alpha chains, and its size says little. The chain recombines TRBV5-6 with TRBJ2-7, with D perhaps matching TRBD2 (5 bases). Per germline, CDR1 SGHDT and CDR2 YYEEEE. The CDR3 is made up of 15 amino acids. V was shortened by 1 base and J by 2 bases, with 13 bases between the two germline ends. Here the CDR3 reads CASSLLKRAAYEQYF. CDR3 sequence (DNA): TGTGCCAGCAGCTTGCTCAAGAGGGCGGCCTACGAGCAGTACTTC.

This clonotype is judged medium-sized. Because this beta chain is a stray read in a library intended to capture alpha chains, its abundance should not be given much weight. The chain is built from TRBV6-1 and TRBJ1-3; the D gene is possibly TRBD1 (5 bases). Germline values: CDR1 MNHNS, CDR2 SASEGT. V lost 4 bases to trimming and J lost 4 bases, with 11 bases between them. This CDR3 has 14 residues. This CDR3 is CASSAGRAGNTIYF. CDR3 DNA sequence: TGTGCCAGCAGTGCGGGCAGGGCCGGAAACACCATATATTTT.

This clonotype was seen many times. Since the library was made to target alpha chains, this beta chain is a stray read and its abundance is not meaningful. This chain connects TRBV20-1 to TRBJ1-1; no clear D gene. This CDR3 is built from 13 residues. The germline CDR1 and CDR2 sequences are DFQATT and SNEGSKA (reference sequence). V was pared by 6 bases and J by 0 bases, with 11 bases between. The CDR3 DNA sequence: TGCAGTGCACTCGGACCGTTGAACACTGAAGCTTTCTTT. Its translation: CSALGPLNTEAFF.

To note about this clonotype: A library made for alpha chains picked up this beta chain off target, so its size means little. The chain combines TRBV6-5 with TRBJ2-3; possible D gene TRBD2, 6 bases. In germline, CDR1 is MNHEY, CDR2 SVGAGI. V was pared by 7 bases and J by 5 bases, with 13 bases between. This CDR3 is built from 13 residues. The DNA of the CDR3 is TGTGCCAGCAAAGTAATGCGGGGAGATACGCAGTATTTT. Encoded protein: CASKVMRGDTQYF.

Sample share makes this clonotype medium-sized (0.01 to 0.1%). This beta chain lies outside the target of a library built for alpha chains; its clone size means little. This chain uses TRBV28 with TRBJ1-3; 8 bases are a match to TRBD1. This CDR3 contains 13 residues. Looked up from germline, CDR1 is MDHEN and CDR2 is SYDVKM. The junction had 7 bases not matched to a gene; V was cut back by 8 bases and J by 7 bases. The CDR3, as DNA: TGTGCCAGCTCTCGACAGGGGCCCAACACCATATATTTT. This sequence encodes CASSRQGPNTIYF.

This clonotype was seen ten or more times. For a library built for alpha chains, this beta chain is a stray read; little rests on its size. The rearrangement uses TRBV7-8 and TRBJ1-6, with D maybe TRBD1 (6 bases). Germline CDR1 and CDR2: SGHVS and FQNEAQ. This CDR3 comprises 15 residues. V lost 1 base and J lost 10, with 14 bases in between. CDR3 sequence reads: CASSLGRGVGSPLHF. The CDR3 DNA is TGTGCCAGCAGCTTAGGCAGGGGTGTAGGCTCACCCCTCCACTTT.

This clonotype is medium-sized by share. As an off-target read in a library built for alpha chains, this beta chain has a frequency of little significance. The chain uses TRBV28 and TRBJ2-7; D uncertain. CDR3 length: 17 amino acids. Germline V lookup: CDR1 MDHEN, CDR2 SYDVKM. The V end was cut by 4 bases, the J end by 3 bases, with 22 bases between. CDR3 amino acids: CASSSGFGATPLYEQYF. The CDR3 nucleotides read TGTGCCAGCAGTTCTGGCTTCGGCGCTACCCCTCTCTACGAGCAGTACTTC.

Regarding this clonotype: This beta chain is an off-target read within a library intended for alpha chains, so its frequency means little. The rearrangement joins TRBV12-3 or TRBV12-4 to TRBJ2-7; 13 bases fit TRBD2. The V segment lost 6 bases and the J segment 4 bases; nucleotides outside the gene matches: 15. The CDR3 spans 18 residues. CDR3 amino acids: CASSSRHTSGRVVYEQYF. For the CDR3, the DNA is TGTGCCAGCAGCTCGCGCCATACTAGCGGGAGGGTAGTATACGAGCAGTACTTC.

This clonotype was counted a few times. The library was built for alpha chains, so this beta chain is an off-target read and its size means little. CDR3: CSVHGGPVKTQYF. The CDR3 DNA reads TGCAGCGTCCACGGGGGCCCCGTGAAGACCCAGTACTTC. The V gene is TRBV29-1, the J gene TRBJ2-5; D tentatively reads TRBD1 or TRBD2 (6 bases each). The CDR3 spans 13 residues. Germline values: CDR1 SQVTM, CDR2 ANQGSEA. The V end was cut by 6 bases, the J end by 6 bases, with 17 bases between.

This clonotype has a count of ten or more. This beta chain is an unintended read in a library built for alpha chains; its size means little. The chain recombines TRBV28 with TRBJ1-1; D uncertain. V was trimmed by 6 bases and J by 4 bases, leaving 6 bases between them. Germline V gene data show CDR1 as MDHEN and CDR2 as SYDVKM. This CDR3 comprises 11 residues. As DNA, the CDR3 is TGTGCCAGCAGAGTAAGCACTGAAGCTTTCTTT. It translates to CASRVSTEAFF.

This clonotype is medium-sized (0.01 to 0.1%) by share. This beta chain is an unintended read in a library built for alpha chains; its size means little. The chain couples TRBV3-1 to TRBJ1-5; D is perhaps TRBD1 (6 bases). The V gene's germline CDR1 is LGHDT and CDR2 YNNKEL (reference sequence). This CDR3 comprises 14 residues. Trimming left V 3 bases short and J 3 bases short, with 9 bases between. CDR3 in DNA: TGTGCCAGCAGCCATCACAGGGACAATCAGCCCCAGCATTTT. Translating gives CASSHHRDNQPQHF.

This clonotype is medium-sized (0.01 to 0.1%). In a library made to pick up alpha chains, this beta chain is a stray read with a size that means little. The gene calls are TRBV27 and TRBJ2-7; D may be TRBD1 (6 bases). The CDR3 runs to 14 residues. Per the germline V gene, CDR1 is MNHEY and CDR2 is SMNVEV (reference sequence). The V gene lost 3 bases and the J gene lost 2 bases, with 11 bases spanning the gap. CDR3 in amino acids: CASSLKAGAYEQYV. The CDR3 DNA sequence: TGTGCCAGCAGTTTGAAGGCAGGGGCCTACGAGCAGTACGTC.

For this clonotype: This beta chain is a stray sequence in a library constructed for alpha chains; its clone size is not meaningful. The chain couples TRBV28 to TRBJ1-2; a possible D gene is TRBD1 (6 bases). The CDR3 length is 14 residues. Germline CDR1 and CDR2: MDHEN and SYDVKM. With 10 bases removed from V and 0 bases from J, the gap between germline ends came to 15 bases. In nucleotides, the CDR3 is TGTGCCACCCCAGGGGCAGGGCCTAACTATGGCTACACCTTC. The encoded protein is CATPGAGPNYGYTF.

At least ten counts were recorded for this clonotype. Little can be read into the size of this beta chain, an off-target read in a library designed for alpha chains. The gene calls are TRBV5-1 and TRBJ1-6; no firm D call. Per germline, CDR1 SGHRS and CDR2 YFSETQ. Deletions cut 4 bases from V and 5 bases from J, with 13 bases between. The length of the CDR3 is 15 residues. DNA of the CDR3: TGCGCCAGCAGCACGGATCGCTTTAATAATTCACCCCTCCACTTT. Translated, it gives CASSTDRFNNSPLHF.

This clonotype was detected ten times or more. This beta chain was picked up by a library intended for alpha chains and is off target, so its count carries little meaning. This chain links TRBV5-1 with TRBJ1-4; no definite D call. Germline loops: CDR1 SGHRS, CDR2 YFSETQ. The CDR3 sequence is 11 residues long. Trimming left V 0 bases short and J 6 bases short, with 0 bases between. CDR3 in amino acids: CASSLDEKLFF. The DNA of the CDR3 is TGCGCCAGCAGCTTGGATGAAAAACTGTTTTTT.